The clone carrying this TCR beta chain was observed a few times. Its target is not known. Sequence at one end of the junction differs from germline and may be a read error. Arm-PCR of CDR3 regions and iRepertoire HTBI primers were used to build TCR beta libraries. TCRdb re-analysed the multiplex PCR reads in MiXCR, keeping a single row per CDR3 protein. The sample shows approximately 400,000 distinct CDR3 sequences, roughly 25% of them seen only once. This entry belongs to a study of regulatory T cells in long-lasting Graves disease. The time point: persistent/refractory GD, antithyroid drugs over 5 years with positive TRAb. PBMC RNA was the source of the TCR library. EDTA tubes collected nine milliliters of peripheral blood. Notes on the study in general: When disease was persistent, TRBV28, TRBJ1-2 and TRBJ2-5 were the favored segments.

Per the germline V gene, CDR1 is DFQATT and CDR2 is SNEGSKA (reference sequence). This CDR3 comprises 13 residues. J is TRBJ2-2 and V is TRBV20-1; D is unclear. The origin of this receptor is a middle-aged woman with Graves disease. Sequencing was performed on peripheral blood mononuclear cells (PBMCs), taken when the disease was refractory, from a patient treated with antithyroid drugs. This CDR3 reads CSANKFDTEELFF. The CDR3 nucleotides read TGCAGTGCTAACAAATTCGACACCGAGGAGCTGTTTTTT.